The next 6 T cell receptor beta chains were all read from a single sample in a study of identical twins. TCRdb re-derived calls from the 5' RACE reads in MiXCR, one entry per CDR3 protein. The sample has roughly 690,000 distinct CDR3 sequences, less than 25% seen once; the top ten hold over 4%. The same sample was also used in a study of T cells expressing NK-cell markers.

The sequencing sample was made of PBMCs. The receptors come from a young woman in good health.

The chain combines TRBV20-1 with TRBJ2-2; TRBD2 matches at 10 bases. V lost 4 bases and J lost 3; bases outside the gene matches: 2. Germline-derived CDR1 and CDR2 are DFQATT and SNEGSKA (reference sequence). The CDR3 sequence is 14 residues long. DNA for the CDR3: TGCAGTGCTACTAGCGGGGGTGACACCGGGGAGCTGTTTTTT. Its translation: CSATSGGDTGELFF.

Comment on this clonotype: One junction end disagrees with the germline gene, perhaps due to a read error. The V call is TRBV2, the J call TRBJ2-7; unclear D gene. From germline, CDR1 is SNHLY and CDR2 FYNNEI. The CDR3 is 13 residues long. CDR3 nucleotide sequence: TGTGCCACCAGTGTAAGAGGTGGCTACGAGCAGTACTTC. Translated, it gives CATSVRGGYEQYF.

This clonotype was observed at least ten times. The chain uses TRBV6-2 or TRBV6-3 and TRBJ2-6; D gene unclear. The CDR3 consists of 13 residues. CDR1 and CDR2 from the germline V gene are MNHEY and SVGEGT. Trimming took 2 bases from V and 4 from J, leaving 3 bases between them. CDR3 residues: CASSYQGANVLTF. Written as DNA, the CDR3 is TGTGCCAGCAGTTACCAGGGGGCCAACGTCCTGACTTTC.

The rearrangement uses TRBV7-3 and TRBJ2-1; 8 nucleotides line up with TRBD2. V dropped 5 bases and J dropped 6; count of bases not matched to a gene: 9. CDR3 length: 15 amino acids. Germline V gene sequence: CDR1 SGHTA, CDR2 FQGTGA. The CDR3 DNA reads as TGTGCCAGCAGCGCAGGGCTAGCGGGTAGCAATGAGCAGTTCTTC. Its protein product is CASSAGLAGSNEQFF. Full variable domain (missing parts from reference TRBV7-3 and TRBJ2-1): GAGVSQTPSNKVTEKGKYVELRCDPISGHTALYWYRQSLGQGPEFLIYFQGTGAADDSGLPNDRFFAVRPEGSVSTLKIQRTERGDSAVYLCASSAGLAGSNEQFFGPGTRLTVL.

This clonotype was counted a single time. CDR3 sequence reads: CASSPWKAVGSYYGYTF. CDR3 coding DNA: TGCGCCAGCAGCCCCTGGAAGGCCGTCGGTTCCTACTATGGCTACACCTTC. The rearrangement joins TRBV5-1 to TRBJ1-2; unclear D gene. There are 17 residues in the CDR3. Germline values: CDR1 SGHRS, CDR2 YFSETQ. V lost 4 bases, J lost 3 bases, and 22 bases lay in between. Complete variable domain (other parts from reference TRBV5-1 and TRBJ1-2): KAGVTQTPRYLIKTRGQQVTLSCSPISGHRSVSWYQQTPGQGLQFLFEYFSETQRNKGNFPGRFSGRQFSNSRSEMNVSTLELGDSALYLCASSPWKAVGSYYGYTFGSGTRLTVV.

V gene TRBV10-3 combines with J gene TRBJ2-7; D is ambiguous. Trimming cost V 6 bases and J 7 bases, with 10 bases left between them. CDR3 length: 11 residues. Germline CDR1 and CDR2: ENHRY and SYGVKD. CDR3 DNA: TGTGCCATCAGCCGTCTAGGGGAGCAGTACTTC. Its protein product is CAISRLGEQYF.